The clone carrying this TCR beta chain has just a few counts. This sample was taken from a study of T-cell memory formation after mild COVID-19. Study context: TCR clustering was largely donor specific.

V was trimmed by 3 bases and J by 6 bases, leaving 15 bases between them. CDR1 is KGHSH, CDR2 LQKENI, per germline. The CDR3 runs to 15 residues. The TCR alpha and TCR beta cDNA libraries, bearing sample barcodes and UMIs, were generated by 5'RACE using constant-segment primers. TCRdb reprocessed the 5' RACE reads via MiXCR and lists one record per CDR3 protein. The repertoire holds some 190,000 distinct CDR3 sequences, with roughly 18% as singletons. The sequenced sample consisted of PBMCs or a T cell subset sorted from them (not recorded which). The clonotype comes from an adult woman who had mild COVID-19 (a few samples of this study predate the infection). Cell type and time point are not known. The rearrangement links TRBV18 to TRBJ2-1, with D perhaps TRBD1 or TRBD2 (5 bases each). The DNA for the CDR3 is TGTGCCAGCTCACCGGGACCTACCGGCGGCAATGAGCAGTTCTTC. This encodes CASSPGPTGGNEQFF.